Below are 27 T cell receptor beta chains sequenced from a single sample in a study of T cells in Graves' hyperthyroidism and ophthalmopathy. Researchers amplified the TCR beta CDR3 regions from RNA transcripts. HTBI primers were the set used in a first-round RT-PCR of the TCR CDR3. TCRdb recomputed calls from the multiplex PCR reads with MiXCR, one row per CDR3 protein. There are approximately 530,000 distinct CDR3 sequences in the sample; 16% occur only once, and around 19% lies in the top ten. The specimen was blood. The source of these receptors is a woman between 18 and 30 years old with Graves' hyperthyroidism.

The chain's CDR3 is CSPKPNGALGAETQYF. CDR3 sequence (DNA): TGCAGTCCGAAACCCAACGGGGCCCTAGGGGCAGAGACCCAGTACTTC. V usage is TRBV20-1 and J usage is TRBJ2-5, with D perhaps matching TRBD1 or TRBD2 (5 bases each). The CDR3 runs to 16 residues. Germline CDR1 and CDR2: DFQATT and SNEGSKA (reference sequence). Between the trimmed V and J ends, which lost 8 bases and 4 bases, there was a span of 26 bases.

This clonotype was counted at least ten times. J is TRBJ2-5 and V is TRBV20-1; TRBD2 might be the D (6 bases). V was pared by 5 bases and J by 2 bases, with 15 bases between. Germline assignment: CDR1 DFQATT and CDR2 SNEGSKA (reference sequence). This CDR3 has 14 residues. The DNA of the CDR3 is TGCAGTGCTTACTCGGGGGAACGGCAAGAGACCCAGTACTTC. Translating it yields CSAYSGERQETQYF.

This clonotype has a count of ten or more. The chain combines TRBV28 with TRBJ2-2; TRBD2 matches 15 bases. There are 18 residues in the CDR3. CDR1 MDHEN and CDR2 SYDVKM come from the germline V gene. With V trimmed by 5 bases and J by 3 bases, 7 bases remained unmatched. Written as DNA, the CDR3 is TGTGCCAGCAGTCGCCGGACTAGCGGGAGGGACTACACCGGGGAGCTGTTTTTT. Its protein product is CASSRRTSGRDYTGELFF.

This clonotype was seen repeatedly, ten times or more. This chain connects TRBV7-2 to TRBJ2-5, with D possibly being TRBD1 (6 bases). The germline V and J ends were trimmed by 1 base and 5 bases, with 11 bases remaining between them. This CDR3 is 14 amino acids long. In germline, CDR1 is SGHTA, CDR2 FQGNSA. CDR3 DNA sequence: TGTGCCAGCAGCTTAGGGGGGCGGGTGGAGACCCAGTACTTC. This encodes CASSLGGRVETQYF.

This clonotype was recorded a few times. The chain combines TRBV7-9 with TRBJ1-2; D might be TRBD1 (6 bases). V was pared by 4 bases and J by 8 bases, with 14 bases between. The CDR3 length is 13 residues. The germline gives CDR1 SEHNR, CDR2 FQNEAQ (reference sequence). This CDR3 is CASSSQGWDGYTF. In nucleotides, the CDR3 is TGTGCCAGCAGCTCCCAGGGGTGGGACGGCTACACCTTC.

In regard to this clonotype: A much larger clone lies a single base off, so this may be a read error. Here the CDR3 reads CAWSRDGDNEQYF. DNA for the CDR3: TGTGCCTGGAGCCGGGACGGGGACAACGAGCAGTACTTC. This chain joins TRBV30 and TRBJ2-7, with D perhaps matching TRBD1 (6 bases). V was cut by 3 bases and J by 5 bases, with 14 bases left in between. The CDR3 extends over 13 amino acids. Germline loops: CDR1 GTSNPN, CDR2 SVGIG (reference sequence). Full variable domain (rest looked up from reference TRBV30 and TRBJ2-7): SQTIHQWPATLVQPVGSPLSLECTVEGTSNPNLYWYRQAAGRGLQLLFYSVGIGQISSEVPQNLSASRPQDRQFILSSKKLLLSDSGFYLCAWSRDGDNEQYFGPGTRLTVT.

This clonotype was recorded at least ten times. This chain uses TRBV18 with TRBJ2-5; D may be TRBD2 (5 bases). The CDR3 has 14 amino acids. Germline-derived CDR1 and CDR2 are KGHSH and LQKENI. V shed 2 bases and J shed 5 bases, with 12 bases lying between them. The CDR3 protein is CASSPLAPGETQYF. The CDR3 nucleotides are TGTGCCAGCTCACCATTAGCCCCGGGGGAGACCCAGTACTTC.

This clonotype appeared many times. V is TRBV7-9 and J is TRBJ1-5; D is uncertain. This CDR3 has 12 amino acids. The ends were cut back, 6 bases at V and 5 bases at J, with 8 bases in the middle. Germline V gives CDR1 SEHNR, CDR2 FQNEAQ (reference sequence). CDR3 sequence: CASSLNYQPQHF. The CDR3 nucleotides read TGTGCCAGCAGTTTAAACTATCAGCCCCAGCATTTT.

This clonotype was seen a few times. A much larger clonotype is one base distant, so this may be a read error. V usage is TRBV20-1 and J usage is TRBJ2-1; TRBD2 matches at 13 bases. With V trimmed by 5 bases and J by 5 bases, 0 bases remained unmatched. Per germline, CDR1 DFQATT and CDR2 SNEGSKA (reference sequence). The CDR3 spans 13 residues. DNA for the CDR3: TGCAGTGCTGGGACTAGCGGGGACAATGAGCAGTTCTTC. Translating it yields CSAGTSGDNEQFF.

The rearrangement joins TRBV15 to TRBJ1-2, with a weak D call TRBD1 (6 bases). Trimming took off 0 bases at V and 8 bases at J, with 16 bases between the two ends. Germline-derived CDR1 and CDR2 are LNHNV and YYDKDF (reference sequence). The CDR3 is made up of 15 amino acids. In nucleotides, the CDR3 is TGTGCCACCAGCAGAGAGGGGGCCCGGGGAGCCGGCTACACCTTC. Amino acids: CATSREGARGAGYTF.

This clonotype occurred many times. The genes are TRBV4-3 and TRBJ2-1, with no clear D. This CDR3 spans 16 amino acids. The V and J ends lost 3 bases and 1 base respectively, with 13 bases between them. Germline loops: CDR1 LGHNA, CDR2 YSLEER. As DNA, the CDR3 is TGCGCCAGCAGCCACCAGCTCGTGGGATCCTACAATGAGCAGTTCTTC. It specifies CASSHQLVGSYNEQFF.

This clonotype was detected many times. This chain uses TRBV15 with TRBJ2-3; D uncertain. The CDR3 totals 12 residues. Per the germline V gene, CDR1 is LNHNV and CDR2 is YYDKDF (reference sequence). The V gene lost 1 base and the J gene lost 6 bases, with 5 bases spanning the gap. The CDR3 sequence is CATSRAQDTQYF. The CDR3 DNA reads TGTGCCACCAGCAGAGCTCAGGATACGCAGTATTTT.

The chain employs TRBV9 and TRBJ2-3, with D unresolved. The V gene lost 3 bases and the J gene lost 4 bases, with 12 bases spanning the gap. In germline, CDR1 is SGDLS, CDR2 YYNGEE. The CDR3 length is 14 residues. In DNA form, the CDR3 reads TGTGCCAGCAGCGAGGAGAGTGGTTCAGATACGCAGTATTTT. Protein sequence: CASSEESGSDTQYF.

The rearrangement links TRBV6-1 to TRBJ1-6; 8 nucleotides align to TRBD1. The V gene's germline CDR1 is MNHNS and CDR2 SASEGT. The CDR3 spans 16 residues. Germline trimming cut 2 bases from V and 9 bases from J; bases unmatched to any gene: 9. The DNA for the CDR3 is TGTGCCAGCAGTGAAAGGGGGACAGGCCCCATTTCACCCCTCCACTTT. This codes for CASSERGTGPISPLHF.

As to this clonotype: The junction does not match germline at one end; this may be a read error. The genes are TRBV12-5 and TRBJ1-1; tentative D call: TRBD1 (5 bases). Germline V lookup: CDR1 LGHNT, CDR2 FRNRAP. The CDR3 runs 13 residues. CDR3 region: CASGFQSGTETFF. CDR3 in DNA: TGTGCTAGTGGTTTTCAGTCGGGGACTGAAACTTTCTTT.

The chain employs TRBV2 and TRBJ1-4, with 9 bases fitting TRBD1. The CDR3 consists of 15 residues. Germline assignment: CDR1 SNHLY and CDR2 FYNNEI. J gave up 13 bases and V 6 bases, and 15 bases lay outside the gene matches. In DNA, the CDR3 is TGTGCCAGCAGCGAAACCGGGACAGGGCTTCCCGCACTGTTTTTT. It translates to CASSETGTGLPALFF.

This clonotype was picked up many times. The J gene is TRBJ2-3, the V gene TRBV18, with 8 nucleotides matching TRBD2. With V trimmed by 8 bases and J by 2 bases, 3 bases remained unmatched. Germline lookup yields CDR1 KGHSH and CDR2 LQKENI. The CDR3 is made up of 13 amino acids. This CDR3 reads CASISGDTDTQYF. Written as DNA, the CDR3 is TGTGCCAGCATTAGCGGGGACACAGATACGCAGTATTTT.

At least ten counts were recorded for this clonotype. This sequence joins TRBV20-1 and TRBJ2-3; the match to TRBD2 covers 10 bases. V trimming: 6 bases; J trimming: 0 bases; junction bases outside the gene matches: 9. The CDR3 totals 16 residues. Germline CDR1 and CDR2: DFQATT and SNEGSKA (reference sequence). Here the CDR3 DNA reads TGCAGTGCAACCAGCGGACTAGCGGAGAGCACAGATACGCAGTATTTT. It yields the protein CSATSGLAESTDTQYF.

The V gene is TRBV4-1, the J gene TRBJ1-1, with TRBD1 matching 7 bases. The CDR3 has 15 amino acids. Germline V lookup: CDR1 MGHRA, CDR2 YSYEKL. With 5 bases clipped from V and 1 base from J, the junction kept 7 bases outside the gene matches. Here the CDR3 DNA reads TGCGCCAGCAGCGGCTCGGGACAGCAGAACACTGAAGCTTTCTTT. Residues: CASSGSGQQNTEAFF.

This clonotype was seen a few times. This sequence joins TRBV6-2 or TRBV6-3 and TRBJ2-1, with D unresolved. Germline assignment: CDR1 MNHEY and CDR2 SVGEGT. This CDR3 has 12 amino acids. The germline V and J ends were trimmed by 4 bases and 8 bases, with 9 bases remaining between them. DNA of the CDR3: TGTGCCAGCAGTTCAAGCGTTCATGAGCAGTTCTTC. It translates to CASSSSVHEQFF.

This clonotype was seen a single time. The J gene is TRBJ1-6, the V gene TRBV27; tentative D call: TRBD1 (5 bases). Germline V gives CDR1 MNHEY, CDR2 SMNVEV (reference sequence). This CDR3 has 17 amino acids. The V end was cut by 6 bases, the J end by 0 bases, with 15 bases between. The CDR3 loop reads CASSRTGPSSYNSPLHF. The CDR3, as DNA: TGTGCCAGCAGCCGCACAGGACCCAGCTCCTATAATTCACCCCTCCACTTT.

This clonotype was detected many times. The V and J genes are TRBV2 and TRBJ2-1; D is perhaps TRBD1 or TRBD2 (5 bases each). There are 13 residues in the CDR3. V was cut by 2 bases and J by 9 bases, with 11 bases left in between. CDR1 is SNHLY, CDR2 FYNNEI, per germline. For the CDR3, the DNA is TGTGCCAGCAGTGAAAGGTGGGGGTCTGAGCAGTTCTTC. Translating it yields CASSERWGSEQFF.

This clonotype was counted ten times or more. This chain connects TRBV11-2 to TRBJ2-3; TRBD2 matches at 9 bases. Per germline, CDR1 SGHAT and CDR2 FQNNGV. Losses at the gene ends were 3 bases for V and 5 bases for J; bases not matched to a gene: 18. The CDR3 has 19 amino acids. CDR3 bases: TGTGCCAGCAGCTTCCGTGTGGGGCGGGAGGGCCTTCACGGAGATACGCAGTATTTT. Amino acid sequence: CASSFRVGREGLHGDTQYF.

The CDR3 loop is CASSQEGKRETQYF. The CDR3 coding sequence is TGTGCCAGCAGCCAAGAGGGAAAGAGGGAGACCCAGTACTTC. The chain links TRBV4-2 to TRBJ2-5; D is undetermined. The germline V gene encodes CDR1 LGHNA and CDR2 YNFKEQ. CDR3 length: 14 amino acids. V lost 0 bases and J 5 bases, leaving 10 bases between the germline ends.

This clonotype was observed many times. The chain carries TRBV7-2 and TRBJ1-2; TRBD1 agrees at 9 bases. Germline V gene lookup returns CDR1 SGHTA and CDR2 FQGNSA. This CDR3 region has 15 residues. The ends lost 2 bases at V and 6 bases at J; junction bases unmatched: 7. The CDR3 loop is CASSLIGQGTHGYTF. The CDR3, as DNA: TGTGCCAGCAGCTTAATAGGACAGGGGACCCATGGCTACACCTTC.

This clonotype was recorded at least ten times. The chain links TRBV27 to TRBJ2-5; 7 bases line up with TRBD1. The length of the CDR3 is 15 residues. J lost 5 bases, V lost 5 bases, and 11 bases had no gene match. Germline V gene data show CDR1 as MNHEY and CDR2 as SMNVEV (reference sequence). Written as DNA, the CDR3 is TGTGCCAGCAGTCGACAGGGTAGATCATCGGAGACCCAGTACTTC. As protein: CASSRQGRSSETQYF.

This chain joins TRBV12-3 or TRBV12-4 and TRBJ1-1; D remains unclear. Trimming stripped 6 bases from V and 2 bases from J, with 10 bases between. This CDR3 has 13 amino acids. The CDR3 DNA sequence: TGTGCCAGCAGATCGGACCTAAACACTGAAGCTTTCTTT. Protein sequence: CASRSDLNTEAFF.